A single T cell receptor beta chain is shown here with its context. Based on its abundance in the sample, this clonotype is large (0.1 to 1%). The antigen this receptor binds is unknown. No clone much larger than this one lies a single base away; base qualities are absent. Its CDR3 holds 11 amino acids, cysteine through phenylalanine. The CDR3 DNA has 33 bases and is translated from base 1. Sequences MNHEY (CDR1) and SVGEGT (CDR2) are obtained from the germline V gene. Trimming takes 8 bases from V and 6 bases from J, and the germline ends sit 9 bases apart. This entry comes from a study (dated by TCRdb to 2016 to 2017). Regarding the complete study: Sequence and structural analyses were applied in the study to characterize human CD8+ TCR repertoires that recognize immunodominant viral antigens.

The sample was run on an Illumina HiSeq 2500. The public reads were quality trimmed at Q25 with fastp and then assembled into clones with MiXCR by TCRdb, keeping productive beta chains. Under each unique CDR3 protein, matching rows form one entry showing the most common genes and DNA. This sample holds fewer than 2,000 distinct CDR3 sequences; 25% to 35% were observed only once. In total, the top ten clones hold about 5% of the sample. The research as a whole found: The CD8+ TCR repertoires specific to different immunodominant viral antigens were reported to be highly diverse and distinct from one another.

The rearrangement joined TRBV6-2 or TRBV6-3 to TRBJ2-3; a confident D gene designation cannot be given. The origin of this receptor is a female donor. The specimen was CD8+ T cells (not recorded whether cultured). The CDR3 region reads CASRYSDTQYF. The DNA sequence reads TGTGCCAGCCGCTACTCCGATACGCAGTATTTT.